Listed below are T cell receptor beta chains from one sample, sequenced in a study of shared clonotypes between healthy human individuals. Only in-frame clones appear in the TCRdb table, and some are missing; sequencing was by immunoSEQ multiplex PCR. The data show 2 million to 2.5 million clones, 85% to 95% seen once. Material for sequencing was naive CD4+ T cells from PBMCs. These receptors were taken from a man between 18 and 29 years old in good health. Some clones in this sample may be carry-over from other donors' samples. Each CDR3 is given without its conserved first and last residue. D genes are given only for firm matches.

.	TRBV5-4	TRBJ2-3	ASSPSGDSTDTQY
.	TRBV5-1	TRBJ1-1	ASSFYSGAGGTEAF
.	TRBV29-1	TRBJ1-1	SESLGPGTEAF
.	TRBV6-6	TRBJ2-4	ASRSPGDLAKNIQY
TRBD1	TRBV5-1	TRBJ2-7	ASSLAQGQFYEQY
.	TRBV28	TRBJ2-7	ASSLDLASYEQY
.	TRBV28	TRBJ2-7	ASSLTGNEQY
.	TRBV9	TRBJ2-3	ASSVMTGSTDTQY
TRBD1	TRBV28	TRBJ1-5	ASTGTGVLYSNQPQH
TRBD2	TRBV27	TRBJ2-2	ASSRSGGAGELF
.	TRBV18	TRBJ2-2	ASSPFSDANTGELF
.	TRBV27	TRBJ2-4	ASSSVGTKNIQY
.	TRBV5-1	TRBJ2-5	ASSLFGVGETQY
TRBD2	TRBV6-1	TRBJ2-1	ASSEGDSGTYNEQF
.	TRBV6-5	TRBJ2-1	ASSSVGGYNEQF
.	TRBV6-1	TRBJ2-1	ASSEVRTYNEQF
.	TRBV5-1	TRBJ1-2	ASRWSDNYGYT
.	TRBV28	TRBJ1-1	ASSPLADSVEAF
TRBD2	TRBV11-3	TRBJ2-3	ASSPGLAASTDTQY
TRBD2	TRBV6-1	TRBJ2-4	ASSEATGSSGRADKNIQY
.	TRBV25-1	TRBJ2-7	ASSDPGRYEQY
.	TRBV15	TRBJ2-1	ATSRRGNEQF
.	TRBV15	TRBJ2-7	ATSRAWVQSSYEQY
TRBD1	TRBV2	TRBJ2-7	ASGAVKVTGGKLEQY
.	TRBV4-2	TRBJ1-2	ATLEGQGLGYT
.	TRBV2	TRBJ1-2	ATFGDRADYGYT
.	TRBV28	TRBJ1-6	ASYDNYNSPLH
TRBD1	TRBV5-1	TRBJ1-5	ASSLGPQGGGQPQH
TRBD1	TRBV27	TRBJ2-1	ASSRQGAYNEQF
.	TRBV7-8	TRBJ2-5	ASSRRMDTSETQY
.	TRBV7-2	.	ASSFSEGVYEQY
.	TRBV5-4	TRBJ1-1	ASSPSGGLKAF
TRBD2	TRBV5-1	TRBJ2-3	ASSLGTSGITDTQY
.	TRBV7-2	TRBJ2-7	ASSLAAGSGGYEQY
.	TRBV2	TRBJ1-1	ASSQLTGNTEAF
.	TRBV6-1	TRBJ1-5	ASSESWTGNQPQH
.	TRBV5-1	TRBJ1-3	ASSSGRAWAGNTIY
.	TRBV5-1	TRBJ2-5	ASSPSPQETQY
.	TRBV27	TRBJ1-5	ASSRSLVKGNHQPQH
.	TRBV7-9	TRBJ2-5	ASSSPRPRQETQY
.	TRBV6-1	TRBJ2-1	ASSERIVGGPYNEQF
.	TRBV14	TRBJ2-2	ASSPISTGELF
.	TRBV5-1	TRBJ1-5	ASSLEGLPNQPQH
.	TRBV28	TRBJ1-1	ASSLQKREAF
.	TRBV27	TRBJ2-7	ASSFGGGYEQY
.	TRBV2	TRBJ2-1	ASGKSAGGQGNEQF